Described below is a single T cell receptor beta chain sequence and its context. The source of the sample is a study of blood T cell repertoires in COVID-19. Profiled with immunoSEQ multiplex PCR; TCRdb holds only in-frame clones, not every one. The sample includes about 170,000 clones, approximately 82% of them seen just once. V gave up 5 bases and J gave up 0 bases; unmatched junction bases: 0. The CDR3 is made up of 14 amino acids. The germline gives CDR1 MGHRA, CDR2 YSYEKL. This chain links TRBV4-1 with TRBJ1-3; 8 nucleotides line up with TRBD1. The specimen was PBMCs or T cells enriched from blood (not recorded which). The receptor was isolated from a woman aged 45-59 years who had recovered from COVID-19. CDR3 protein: CASSTGGSGNTIYF. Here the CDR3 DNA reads TGCGCCAGCAGCACAGGGGGCTCTGGAAACACCATATATTTT.